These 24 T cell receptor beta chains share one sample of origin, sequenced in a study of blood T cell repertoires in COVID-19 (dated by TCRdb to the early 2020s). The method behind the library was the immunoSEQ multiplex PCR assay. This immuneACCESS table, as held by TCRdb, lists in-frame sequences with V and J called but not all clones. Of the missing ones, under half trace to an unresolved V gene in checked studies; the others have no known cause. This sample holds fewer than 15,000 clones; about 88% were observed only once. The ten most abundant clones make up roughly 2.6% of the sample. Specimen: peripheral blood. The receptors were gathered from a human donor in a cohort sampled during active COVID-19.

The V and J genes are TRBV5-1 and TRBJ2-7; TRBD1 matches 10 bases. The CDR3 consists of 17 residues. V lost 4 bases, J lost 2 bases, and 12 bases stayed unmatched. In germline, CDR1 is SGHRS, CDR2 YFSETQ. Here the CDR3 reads CASSPGTGAIGAYEQYF. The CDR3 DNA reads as TGCGCCAGCAGCCCTGGGACAGGGGCAATAGGCGCCTACGAGCAGTACTTC.

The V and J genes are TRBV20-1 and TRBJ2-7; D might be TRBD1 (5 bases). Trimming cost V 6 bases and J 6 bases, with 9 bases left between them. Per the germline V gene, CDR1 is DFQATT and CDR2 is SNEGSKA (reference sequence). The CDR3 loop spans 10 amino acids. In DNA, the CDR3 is TGCAGTGCAGGTGGGGCCGAGCAGTACTTC. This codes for CSAGGAEQYF.

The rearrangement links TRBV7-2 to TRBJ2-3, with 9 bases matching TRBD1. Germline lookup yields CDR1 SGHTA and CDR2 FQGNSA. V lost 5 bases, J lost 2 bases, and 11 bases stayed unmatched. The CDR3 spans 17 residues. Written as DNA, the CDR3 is TGTGCCAGCAGCCGCCAAACAGGGGGCGGCCCCACAGATACGCAGTATTTT. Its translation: CASSRQTGGGPTDTQYF.

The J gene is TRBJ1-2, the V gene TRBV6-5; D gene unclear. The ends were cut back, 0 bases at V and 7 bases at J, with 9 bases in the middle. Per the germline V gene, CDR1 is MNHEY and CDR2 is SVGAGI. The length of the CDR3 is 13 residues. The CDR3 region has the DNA TGTGCCAGCAGTTACTCAATCCGGTCTGGCTACACCTTC. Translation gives CASSYSIRSGYTF.

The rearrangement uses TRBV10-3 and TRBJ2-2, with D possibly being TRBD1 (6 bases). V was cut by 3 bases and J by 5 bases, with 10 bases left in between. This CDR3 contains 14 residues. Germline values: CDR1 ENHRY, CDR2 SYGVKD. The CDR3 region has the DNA TGTGCCATCAGTGACAGGGGAAGAACCGGGGAGCTGTTTTTT. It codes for CAISDRGRTGELFF.

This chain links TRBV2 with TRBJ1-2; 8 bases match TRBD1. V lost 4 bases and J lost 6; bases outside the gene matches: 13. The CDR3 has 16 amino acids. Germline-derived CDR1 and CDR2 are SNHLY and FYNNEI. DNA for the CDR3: TGTGCCAGCAGTGTATTCCGACAGACAGGGGCGGATGGCTACACCTTC. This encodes CASSVFRQTGADGYTF.

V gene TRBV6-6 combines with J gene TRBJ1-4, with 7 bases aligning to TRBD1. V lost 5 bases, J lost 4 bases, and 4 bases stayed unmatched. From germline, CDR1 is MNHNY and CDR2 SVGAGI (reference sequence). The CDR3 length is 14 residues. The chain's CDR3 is CASSTGQNNEKLFF. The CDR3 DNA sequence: TGTGCCAGCAGTACGGGACAGAATAATGAAAAACTGTTTTTT.

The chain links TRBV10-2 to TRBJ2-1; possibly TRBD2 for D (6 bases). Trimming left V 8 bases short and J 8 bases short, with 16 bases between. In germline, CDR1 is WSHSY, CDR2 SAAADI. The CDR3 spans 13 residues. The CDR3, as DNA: TGCGCCAGCGGGACTCGCAATTGGGATGAGCAGTTCTTC. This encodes CASGTRNWDEQFF.

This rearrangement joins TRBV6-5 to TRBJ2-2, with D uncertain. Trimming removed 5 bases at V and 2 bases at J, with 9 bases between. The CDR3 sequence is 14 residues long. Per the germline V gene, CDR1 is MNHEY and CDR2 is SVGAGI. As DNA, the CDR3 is TGTGCCAGCAGTCAGTGGCTTAACACCGGGGAGCTGTTTTTT. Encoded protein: CASSQWLNTGELFF.

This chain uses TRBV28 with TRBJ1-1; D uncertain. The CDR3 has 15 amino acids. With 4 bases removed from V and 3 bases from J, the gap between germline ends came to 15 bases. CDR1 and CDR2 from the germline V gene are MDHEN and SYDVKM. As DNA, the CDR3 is TGTGCCAGCAGTTCCCCCGCGGAGGGCCACACTGAAGCTTTCTTT. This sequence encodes CASSSPAEGHTEAFF.

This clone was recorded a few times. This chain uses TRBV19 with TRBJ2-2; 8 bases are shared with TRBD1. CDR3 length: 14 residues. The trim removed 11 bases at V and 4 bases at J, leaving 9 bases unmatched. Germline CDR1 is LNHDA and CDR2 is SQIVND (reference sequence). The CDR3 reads CACQGAGSTGELFF. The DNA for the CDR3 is TGTGCCTGTCAGGGGGCTGGTAGCACCGGGGAGCTGTTTTTT.

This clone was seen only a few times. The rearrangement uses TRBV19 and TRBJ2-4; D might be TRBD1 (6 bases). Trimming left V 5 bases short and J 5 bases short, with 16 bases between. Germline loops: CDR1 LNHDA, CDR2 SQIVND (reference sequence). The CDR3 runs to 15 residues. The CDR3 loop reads CASSRRDTGQNIQYF. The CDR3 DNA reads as TGTGCCAGTAGTCGCCGGGACACAGGTCAAAACATTCAGTACTTC.

The CDR3 nucleotides read TGTGCTGCAGCCCAGGGGTCCTACAATGAGCAGTTCTTC. The encoded protein is CAAAQGSYNEQFF. This chain connects TRBV6-6 to TRBJ2-1; D might be TRBD1 (6 bases). The germline V gene has CDR1 MNHNY and CDR2 SVGAGI (reference sequence). The CDR3 extends over 13 amino acids.

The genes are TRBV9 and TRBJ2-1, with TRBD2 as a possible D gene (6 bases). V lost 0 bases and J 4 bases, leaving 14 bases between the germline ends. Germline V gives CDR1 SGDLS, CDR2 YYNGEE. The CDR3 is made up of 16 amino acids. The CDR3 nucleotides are TGTGCCAGCAGCGTAGAAGGCATTGGAGGGTACAATGAGCAGTTCTTC. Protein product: CASSVEGIGGYNEQFF. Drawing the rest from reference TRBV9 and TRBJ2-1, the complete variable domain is DSGVTQTPKHLITATGQRVTLRCSPRSGDLSVYWYQQSLDQGLQFLIQYYNGEERAKGNILERFSAQQFPDLHSELNLSSLELGDSALYFCASSVEGIGGYNEQFFGPGTRLTVL.

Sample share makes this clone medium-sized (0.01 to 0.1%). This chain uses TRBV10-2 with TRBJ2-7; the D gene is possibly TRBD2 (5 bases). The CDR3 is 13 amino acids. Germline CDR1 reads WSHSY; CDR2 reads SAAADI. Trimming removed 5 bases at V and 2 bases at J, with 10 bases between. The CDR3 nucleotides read TGCGCCAGCAGTCCGGGGATCCCCTACGAGCAGTACTTC. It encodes CASSPGIPYEQYF.

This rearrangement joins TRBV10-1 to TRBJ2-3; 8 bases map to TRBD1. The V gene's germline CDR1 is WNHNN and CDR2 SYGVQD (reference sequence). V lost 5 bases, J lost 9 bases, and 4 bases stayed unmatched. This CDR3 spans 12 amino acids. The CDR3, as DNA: TGCGCCAGCAGTTGGACAGGGCAAACGCAGTATTTT. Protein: CASSWTGQTQYF.

In DNA, the CDR3 is TGTGCCAGCAGTGGACGGACGGGACTCAGCAATCAGCCCCAGCATTTT. Translation gives CASSGRTGLSNQPQHF. The V and J genes are TRBV6-1 and TRBJ1-5; D might be TRBD1 (5 bases). CDR1 and CDR2 (germline): MNHNS, SASEGT. The CDR3 loop spans 16 amino acids. V lost 4 bases and J lost 1, with 14 bases in between.

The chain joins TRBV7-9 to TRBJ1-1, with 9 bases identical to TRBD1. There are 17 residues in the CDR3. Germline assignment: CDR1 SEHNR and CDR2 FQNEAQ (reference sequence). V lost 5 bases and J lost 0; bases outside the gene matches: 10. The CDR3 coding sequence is TGTGCCAGCAGCGATACCGGGACAGGGTCTATGAACACTGAAGCTTTCTTT. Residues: CASSDTGTGSMNTEAFF.

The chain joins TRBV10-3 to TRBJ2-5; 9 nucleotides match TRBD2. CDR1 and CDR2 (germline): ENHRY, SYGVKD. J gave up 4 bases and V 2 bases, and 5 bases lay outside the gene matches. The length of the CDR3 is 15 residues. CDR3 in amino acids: CAISEPTSGGETQYF. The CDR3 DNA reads TGTGCCATCAGTGAGCCGACTAGCGGCGGAGAGACCCAGTACTTC.

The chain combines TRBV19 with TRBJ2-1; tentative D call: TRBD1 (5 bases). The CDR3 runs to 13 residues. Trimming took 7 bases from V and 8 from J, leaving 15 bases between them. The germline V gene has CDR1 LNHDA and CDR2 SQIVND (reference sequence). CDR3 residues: CASMRSWGDEQFF. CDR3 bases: TGTGCCAGTATGAGGAGTTGGGGCGATGAGCAGTTCTTC.

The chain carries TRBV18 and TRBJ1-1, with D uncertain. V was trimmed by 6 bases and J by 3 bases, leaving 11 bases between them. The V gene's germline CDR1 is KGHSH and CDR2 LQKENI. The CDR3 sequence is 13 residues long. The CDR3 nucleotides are TGTGCCAGCTCGGAGGTCGCAGACACTGAAGCTTTCTTT. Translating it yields CASSEVADTEAFF.

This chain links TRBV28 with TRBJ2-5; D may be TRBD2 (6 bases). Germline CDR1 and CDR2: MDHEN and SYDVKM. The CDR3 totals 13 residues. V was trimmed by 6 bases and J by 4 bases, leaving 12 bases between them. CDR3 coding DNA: TGTGCCAGCAGGTCGGGAGTACCAGAGACCCAGTACTTC. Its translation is CASRSGVPETQYF.

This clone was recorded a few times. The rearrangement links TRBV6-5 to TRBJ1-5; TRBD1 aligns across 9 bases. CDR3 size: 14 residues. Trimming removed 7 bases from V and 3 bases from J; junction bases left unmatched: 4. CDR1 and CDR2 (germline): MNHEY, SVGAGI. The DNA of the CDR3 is TGTGCCAGCACCGGACAGGGGATCAATCAGCCCCAGCATTTT. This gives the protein CASTGQGINQPQHF.

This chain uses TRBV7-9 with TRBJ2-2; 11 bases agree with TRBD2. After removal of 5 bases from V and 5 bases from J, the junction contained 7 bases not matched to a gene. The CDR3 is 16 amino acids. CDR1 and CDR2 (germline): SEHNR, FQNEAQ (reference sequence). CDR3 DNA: TGTGCCAGCAGCAGGGGACTAGCGGAACTTACCGGGGAGCTGTTTTTT. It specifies CASSRGLAELTGELFF.